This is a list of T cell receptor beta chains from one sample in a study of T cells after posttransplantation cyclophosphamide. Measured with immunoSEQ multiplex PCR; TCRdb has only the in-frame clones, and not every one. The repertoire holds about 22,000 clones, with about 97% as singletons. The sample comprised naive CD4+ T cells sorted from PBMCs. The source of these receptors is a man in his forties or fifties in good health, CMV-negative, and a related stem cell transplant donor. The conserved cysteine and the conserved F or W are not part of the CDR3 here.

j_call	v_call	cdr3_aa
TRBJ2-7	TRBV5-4	AASPSGSSYEQY
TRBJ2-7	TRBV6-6	ASSYSRGSYEQY
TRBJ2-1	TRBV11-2	ASSLGLGGWNEQF
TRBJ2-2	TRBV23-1	ASSQIDRANTGELF
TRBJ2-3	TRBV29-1	SVEGDLGGTDTQY
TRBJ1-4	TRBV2	ASRRTGGQFNEKLF
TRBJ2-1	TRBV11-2	ASSFTLQANEQF
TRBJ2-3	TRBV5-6	ASSLETGSTDTQY
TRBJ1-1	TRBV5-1	ASSLAGGGNTEAF
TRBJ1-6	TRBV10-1	ASSPGQSNSPLH
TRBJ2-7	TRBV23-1	ASSRDTVSSYEQY
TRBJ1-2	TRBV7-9	ASSLGVRTAYGYT
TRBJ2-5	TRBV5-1	ASSLDGQGSETQY
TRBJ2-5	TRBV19	ASRVAGAGETQY
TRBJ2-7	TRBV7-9	ASSFGYSSYEQY
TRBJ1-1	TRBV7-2	ASSFSRDRGPSRF
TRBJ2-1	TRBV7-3	ASSWTGGAANEQF
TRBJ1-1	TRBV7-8	ASSYLTPNTEAF
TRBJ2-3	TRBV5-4	ASSLAVRDTQY
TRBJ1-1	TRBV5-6	ASSLDRVSEAF
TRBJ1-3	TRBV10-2	ASSPGGGGNTIY
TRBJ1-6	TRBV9	ASSVAGDNSPLH
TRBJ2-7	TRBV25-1	ASSEDRFWAYEQY
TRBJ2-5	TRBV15	ATSRGGADRETQY
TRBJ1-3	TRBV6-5	ASSYSDRGGNTIY
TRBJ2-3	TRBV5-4	ASSLASGVNTQY
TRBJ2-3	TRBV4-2	ASSQDRGQNSLTHTQY
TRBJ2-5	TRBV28	ASSYLAGGAETQY
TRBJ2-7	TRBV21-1	ASSKARQGHGYEQY
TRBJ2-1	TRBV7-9	ASSPGQGLVDEQF
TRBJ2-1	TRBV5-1	ASSSTTPIGEQF
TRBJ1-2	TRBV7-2	ASITGPASYGYT
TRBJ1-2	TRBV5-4	ASSLSSAGRYGYT
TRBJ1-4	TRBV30	AWSILTDFLGFNEKLF
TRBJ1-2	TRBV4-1	ASSQDNRGPGYT
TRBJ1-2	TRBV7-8	ASSFAIQEGYT
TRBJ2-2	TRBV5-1	ASSLAPGRWDSNTGELF
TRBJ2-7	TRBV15	ATSRARGSYEQY
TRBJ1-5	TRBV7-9	ASSPMSGGSNQPQH
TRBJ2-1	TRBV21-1	ASSRDRGIDEQF
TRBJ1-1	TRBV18	ASSSGQLMEAF
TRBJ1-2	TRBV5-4	ASSLGGTGASSGYT
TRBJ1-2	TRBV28	ASSTSGSYT
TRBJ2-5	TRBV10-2	ASSPQRETQY
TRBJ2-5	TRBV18	ASSPLAGGQETQY
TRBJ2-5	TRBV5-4	ASSLGLISGGETQY
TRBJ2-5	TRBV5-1	ASSASGTSGGAETQY
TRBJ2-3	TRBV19	ASSDRTDTQY
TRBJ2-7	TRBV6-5	ASSSPRSSYEQY
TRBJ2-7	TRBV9	ASSVNPDSFYEQY